A selection of T cell receptor beta chains follows, all from one sample in a study of T cells after yellow fever vaccination. One entry per CDR3 protein results from TCRdb running MiXCR on the 5' RACE reads. The sample has 300,000 to 350,000 distinct CDR3 sequences; 3.5% to 5% are singletons. Specimen: PBMCs, collected 15 days after the yellow fever booster vaccination. These receptors originate from a man between 18 and 35 years old who received the YFV17D yellow fever vaccine. Both conserved end residues are part of each CDR3. D genes are given only for firm matches. Expanded clones are given a class, and other clones once, few, many or no size at all.

-	TRBJ2-2	few	TRBV12-3/TRBV12-4	TGTGCCAGCAGCGCGCAGTTGGCGGGGAACACCGGGGAGCTGTTTTTT	CASSAQLAGNTGELFF
-	TRBJ2-2	many	TRBV12-3/TRBV12-4	TGTGCCAGCAGCCCCGGGTACACGAACACCGGGGAGCTGTTTTTT	CASSPGYTNTGELFF
-	TRBJ2-2	few	TRBV5-1	TGCGCCAGCAGCGCCGGGACACATAACACCGGGGAGCTGTTTTTT	CASSAGTHNTGELFF
TRBD2	TRBJ2-5	many	TRBV29-1	TGCAGCGTTGGGCCGGGGGGGAGGAAAGAGACCCAGTACTTC	CSVGPGGRKETQYF
TRBD2	TRBJ2-5	-	TRBV7-2	TGTGCCAGCAGCCGCTCGGGACTAGCGGGGGGACTCCAAGAGACCCAGTACTTC	CASSRSGLAGGLQETQYF
-	TRBJ2-3	-	TRBV6-4	TGTGCCAGCCGTGGCACAGGGAGCCTCACAGATACGCAGTATTTT	CASRGTGSLTDTQYF
-	TRBJ2-5	many	TRBV7-9	TGTGCCAGCAGCTCCTTACAGGGGGGGGAGACCCAGTACTTC	CASSSLQGGETQYF
-	TRBJ2-3	many	TRBV20-1	TGCAGTGCGCGGCGGGACACAGATACGCAGTATTTT	CSARRDTDTQYF
-	TRBJ2-2	-	TRBV29-1	TGCAGCGGCCGGATGACGGTCACCGGGGAGCTGTTTTTT	CSGRMTVTGELFF
-	TRBJ2-3	-	TRBV12-3/TRBV12-4	TGTGCCAGCAGTCGGGCTTATACAGATACGCAGTATTTT	CASSRAYTDTQYF
-	TRBJ2-2	many	TRBV7-9	TGTGCCAGCAGCGCAATCGGGACGAACACCGGGGAGCTGTTTTTT	CASSAIGTNTGELFF
-	TRBJ1-2	-	TRBV4-3	TGCGCCAGCAGCCCCAGCCTTAACTATGGCTACACCTTC	CASSPSLNYGYTF
-	TRBJ2-2	many	TRBV4-1	TGCGCCAGCAGCCAGTCAGGGTTCGGGGAGCTGTTTTTT	CASSQSGFGELFF
-	TRBJ2-7	-	TRBV11-2	TGTGCCAGCAGCTTACCGCTTGGGTCAGGGGAGCAGTACTTC	CASSLPLGSGEQYF
-	TRBJ1-2	-	TRBV18	TGTGCCAGCTCCGGGGCCAGGGGCTATGGCTACACCTTC	CASSGARGYGYTF
TRBD1	TRBJ1-1	many	TRBV7-2	TGTGCCAGCAGGCCAGACAGGGCTCGGAGCACTGAAGCTTTCTTT	CASRPDRARSTEAFF
TRBD2	TRBJ2-1	few	TRBV18	TGTGCCAGCTCACCACCTAGCGGGGGGGCATCCGGTGAGCAGTTCTTC	CASSPPSGGASGEQFF
-	TRBJ1-1	few	TRBV20-1	TGCAGTGCTAGGCAAGCTGGAGGGCAGGACACTGAAGCTTTCTTT	CSARQAGGQDTEAFF
-	TRBJ2-5	few	TRBV4-2	TGTGCCAGCAGCCCACGGCCAGAGGGGGAGACCCAGTACTTC	CASSPRPEGETQYF
TRBD1	TRBJ1-1	many	TRBV6-5	TGTGCCAGCAGTTACGGTCTAGCAGGGGGTGGAACTGAAGCTTTCTTT	CASSYGLAGGGTEAFF
TRBD1	TRBJ2-2	many	TRBV10-3	TGTGCCATCAGTGGAAGACAGGGCCTGACTGGGGAGCTGTTTTTT	CAISGRQGLTGELFF
TRBD1	TRBJ1-5	many	TRBV12-3/TRBV12-4	TGTGCCAGCAGAGGGACAGGGACGGGTCAGCCCCAGCATTTT	CASRGTGTGQPQHF
-	TRBJ2-7	many	TRBV25-1	TGTGCCAGCAGCACAGGGCTCGAGCAGTACTTC	CASSTGLEQYF
-	TRBJ1-5	many	TRBV6-2/TRBV6-3	TGTGCCAGCAGTTACTCGAGAACCGGGCTGCAGCCCCAGCATTTT	CASSYSRTGLQPQHF
TRBD2	TRBJ2-3	-	TRBV9	TGTGCCAGCAGCCTCGGACTAGCGGGGAGTGATACGCAGTATTTT	CASSLGLAGSDTQYF
-	TRBJ1-5	-	TRBV4-2	TGTGCCAGCAGCCAAGAGCCCCATCAGCCCCAGCATTTT	CASSQEPHQPQHF
-	TRBJ2-7	many	TRBV20-1	TGCAGTGCTAGACCGGCGGGTGACGAGCAGTACTTC	CSARPAGDEQYF
-	TRBJ2-3	-	TRBV10-1	TGCGCCAGCAGTGAACAGGGCGAGGCAGATACGCAGTATTTT	CASSEQGEADTQYF
TRBD2	TRBJ2-5	many	TRBV4-1	TGCGCCAGCAGCCCCCTGGGAGGGGACCAAGAGACCCAGTACTTC	CASSPLGGDQETQYF
TRBD1	TRBJ1-5	many	TRBV4-1	TGCGCCAGCAGCCGTACAGGGGTCAATCAGCCCCAGCATTTT	CASSRTGVNQPQHF
TRBD1	TRBJ1-6	few	TRBV7-2	TGTGCCAGCAGCTTAGTGTTTACAGGGGAATTCACCCTCCACTTT	CASSLVFTGEFTLHF
-	TRBJ1-1	few	TRBV18	TGTGCCACCCGCGTGGGGGAAAATACTGAAGCTTTCTTT	CATRVGENTEAFF
TRBD1	TRBJ2-5	many	TRBV29-1	TGCAGCGTTGGAGGGGGCCGGGAAGAGACCCAGTACTTC	CSVGGGREETQYF
-	TRBJ2-7	many	TRBV4-2	TGTGCCAGCAGCCCAGAAGGGGTACCCTACGAGCAGTACTTC	CASSPEGVPYEQYF
-	TRBJ2-1	many	TRBV10-3	TGTGCCATCAGTGGTCCGTCGGGATACAATGAGCAGTTCTTC	CAISGPSGYNEQFF
-	TRBJ2-7	few	TRBV7-8	TGTGCCAGCAGCTTTCCAAGGGCGGCGAGCTCCTACGAGCAGTACTTC	CASSFPRAASSYEQYF
-	TRBJ2-5	many	TRBV7-6	TGTGCCAGCAGCTTAGACGACATCCCCCAAGAGACCCAGTACTTC	CASSLDDIPQETQYF
-	TRBJ2-1	-	TRBV11-2	TGTGCCAGCAGCCCTTTAGGCGGGGCCTACAATGAGCAGTTCTTC	CASSPLGGAYNEQFF
-	TRBJ1-1	-	TRBV6-5	TGTGCCAGCAGTTACTCGACACAGGGAATGAACACTGAAGCTTTCTTT	CASSYSTQGMNTEAFF
-	TRBJ1-1	few	TRBV2	TGTGCCAGCAGCGTCAACAGGGATGAAGCTTTCTTT	CASSVNRDEAFF
-	TRBJ1-5	-	TRBV24-1	TGTGCCACCAGTGCCGGCGTTGGGCAGCCCCAGCATTTT	CATSAGVGQPQHF
TRBD1	TRBJ1-3	many	TRBV7-2	TGTGCCAGCAGCTTAGACAGGGGGCATGGAAACACCATATATTTT	CASSLDRGHGNTIYF
-	TRBJ1-1	many	TRBV6-1	TGTGCCAGCAGTAAGAACACTGAAGCTTTCTTT	CASSKNTEAFF
TRBD2	TRBJ2-5	many	TRBV7-9	TGTGCCAGCAGTTCCGGGACTAGCGGGGGGGCCCGCGAGACCCAGTACTTC	CASSSGTSGGARETQYF
TRBD2	TRBJ2-3	many	TRBV5-1	TGCGCCAGCAGCCCGCAGCCTAGCGGGGGGGGAGATACGCAGTATTTT	CASSPQPSGGGDTQYF
TRBD1	TRBJ1-1	-	TRBV9	TGTGCCAGCAGCCCTTCGGGACAGGGTTTAACTGAAGCTTTCTTT	CASSPSGQGLTEAFF
-	TRBJ2-3	many	TRBV6-2/TRBV6-3	TGTGCCAGCAGTTACGGGGGCCCGACAAAGACAGATACGCAGTATTTT	CASSYGGPTKTDTQYF
-	TRBJ2-7	few	TRBV4-1	TGCGCCAGCAGCCAAGTAGGGTCGGAGGGATACGAGCAGTACTTC	CASSQVGSEGYEQYF
-	TRBJ2-5	many	TRBV5-1	TGCGCCAGCAGCTTGGGGGGCACCCAAGAGACCCAGTACTTC	CASSLGGTQETQYF
-	TRBJ2-2	many	TRBV7-2	TGTGCCTCAAGCTTAGTCGGGCCGAACACCGGGGAGCTGTTTTTT	CASSLVGPNTGELFF
-	TRBJ1-1	many	TRBV6-5	TGTGCCAGCAGTTCTCTCGGGGGCAACACTGAAGCTTTCTTT	CASSSLGGNTEAFF
-	TRBJ1-6	many	TRBV27	TGTGCCAGCAGTACGGCAGGGAATTCACCCCTCCACTTT	CASSTAGNSPLHF
TRBD2	TRBJ2-5	-	TRBV5-4	TGTGCCAGCAGCTTCCTGCTAGCGGGGGGCCCGGGAGAGACCCAGTACTTC	CASSFLLAGGPGETQYF
TRBD2	TRBJ2-3	few	TRBV12-3/TRBV12-4	TGTGCCAGCGGAGGGGGAGCGGGGGGGCCAGATACGCAGTATTTT	CASGGGAGGPDTQYF
TRBD1	TRBJ1-5	many	TRBV15	TGTGCCACCACCCAGGGGGATAGCAATCAGCCCCAGCATTTT	CATTQGDSNQPQHF
TRBD1	TRBJ1-2	many	TRBV5-1	TGCGCCAGCAGCTTGGAGGGACAGATCTATGGCTACACCTTC	CASSLEGQIYGYTF
-	TRBJ2-7	many	TRBV7-6	TGTGCCAGCAGCTTACCAATTGGGTTTTGGAACGAGCAGTACTTC	CASSLPIGFWNEQYF
TRBD1	TRBJ1-2	-	TRBV20-1	TGCAGTGCTAGGAGCTCAGGGGGCGCCGGCTATGGCTACACCTTC	CSARSSGGAGYGYTF
-	TRBJ2-6	many	TRBV5-1	TGCGCCAGCAGCTTGGCGCGGGCGACTGGGGCCAACGTCCTGACTTTC	CASSLARATGANVLTF